Listed below are T cell receptor beta chains from one sample, sequenced in a study of blood T cell repertoires in COVID-19. Only in-frame clones appear in the TCRdb table, and some are missing; sequencing was by immunoSEQ multiplex PCR. Of approximately 250,000 clones in the sample, about 89% were seen once. Sequencing used peripheral blood. The receptors derive from a man in his forties or fifties with active or convalescent COVID-19. CDR3s include the opening cysteine and the closing phenylalanine or tryptophan. The D gene is left open where the match is weak. The size field is filled for only some rows; it gives once, few, many or a size class.

V gene: TRBV5-4
clone size: NA
J gene: TRBJ2-3
D gene: TRBD1
CDR3 DNA: TGTGCCAGCAGCGAAAGCCGGGGACAGGGAATCCCAGATACGCAGTATTTT
CDR3 protein: CASSESRGQGIPDTQYF

V gene: TRBV19
clone size: few
J gene: TRBJ2-3
D gene: TRBD2
CDR3 DNA: TGTGCCAGTAGTATGGGCGGGGAGGGGAGCACAGATACGCAGTATTTT
CDR3 protein: CASSMGGEGSTDTQYF

V gene: TRBV5-1
clone size: NA
J gene: TRBJ2-7
D gene: NA
CDR3 DNA: TGCGCCAGCAGCTTGGGCCAGAACTACGAGCAGTACTTC
CDR3 protein: CASSLGQNYEQYF

V gene: TRBV2
clone size: NA
J gene: TRBJ2-1
D gene: TRBD2
CDR3 DNA: TGTGCCAGCAGCCCAACTAGCGGGAGGGCCACCGAGCAGTTCTTC
CDR3 protein: CASSPTSGRATEQFF

V gene: TRBV3-1/TRBV3-2
clone size: NA
J gene: TRBJ2-3
D gene: NA
CDR3 DNA: TGTGCCAGCAGCCACATGGGCACGGATTTTGGAGATACGCAGTATTTT
CDR3 protein: CASSHMGTDFGDTQYF

V gene: TRBV25-1
clone size: NA
J gene: TRBJ1-2
D gene: TRBD1
CDR3 DNA: TGTGCCAGCAGCCCACTTGGACAGGGCGTGGACTACACCTTC
CDR3 protein: CASSPLGQGVDYTF

V gene: TRBV20-1
clone size: once
J gene: TRBJ2-1
D gene: TRBD2
CDR3 DNA: TGCAGTGCTATTGATGAGGCGGGAGTAGGAGAGCAGTTCTTC
CDR3 protein: CSAIDEAGVGEQFF

V gene: TRBV5-1
clone size: NA
J gene: TRBJ2-2
D gene: TRBD1
CDR3 DNA: TGCGCCAGCAGCACAACACAGGGGGGCACCGGGGAGCTGTTTTTT
CDR3 protein: CASSTTQGGTGELFF

V gene: TRBV29-1
clone size: NA
J gene: TRBJ2-7
D gene: NA
CDR3 DNA: TGCAGCGTTGAAAGGAGCTACGAGCAGTACTTC
CDR3 protein: CSVERSYEQYF

V gene: TRBV7-3
clone size: NA
J gene: TRBJ1-1
D gene: TRBD1
CDR3 DNA: TGTGCCAGCAGCAAACCAGGGGGGGAAGCTTTCTTT
CDR3 protein: CASSKPGGEAFF

V gene: TRBV4-1
clone size: NA
J gene: TRBJ2-3
D gene: NA
CDR3 DNA: TGCGCCAGCAGCCAAGTGGTTGGTTCTTCTATCGGTACGCAGTATTTT
CDR3 protein: CASSQVVGSSIGTQYF

V gene: TRBV2
clone size: NA
J gene: TRBJ1-5
D gene: NA
CDR3 DNA: TGTGCCAGCAGTATCTCAAAGCGTCAGCCCCAGCATTTT
CDR3 protein: CASSISKRQPQHF

V gene: TRBV18
clone size: few
J gene: TRBJ2-2
D gene: NA
CDR3 DNA: TGTGCCAGCTTACCCGTGTTGGCGGACACCGGGGAGCTGTTTTTT
CDR3 protein: CASLPVLADTGELFF

V gene: TRBV6-5
clone size: NA
J gene: TRBJ1-2
D gene: TRBD1
CDR3 DNA: TGTGCCAGCACCCGACAGGGAAACCCCTATGGCTACACCTTC
CDR3 protein: CASTRQGNPYGYTF

V gene: TRBV4-1
clone size: NA
J gene: TRBJ1-5
D gene: NA
CDR3 DNA: TGCGCCAGCAGCCAAGATCGAGGCAATCAGCCCCAGCATTTT
CDR3 protein: CASSQDRGNQPQHF

V gene: TRBV4-2
clone size: NA
J gene: TRBJ1-2
D gene: TRBD1
CDR3 DNA: TGTGCCAGCAGCCAAGTTGGACAGGGAACCTATGGCTACACCTTC
CDR3 protein: CASSQVGQGTYGYTF

V gene: TRBV2
clone size: NA
J gene: TRBJ2-1
D gene: TRBD2
CDR3 DNA: TGTGCCAGCTCGTGGGACTATCGATCACATGAGCAGTTCTTC
CDR3 protein: CASSWDYRSHEQFF

V gene: TRBV7-9
clone size: NA
J gene: TRBJ1-3
D gene: TRBD1
CDR3 DNA: TGTGCCAGCAGCTACAGGGGGAGCCTGTCTATTTCTGGAAACACCATATATTTT
CDR3 protein: CASSYRGSLSISGNTIYF

V gene: TRBV4-2
clone size: NA
J gene: TRBJ1-1
D gene: NA
CDR3 DNA: TGTGCCAGCAGCCTCGGAGGGGAGGGGAACACTGAAGCTTTCTTT
CDR3 protein: CASSLGGEGNTEAFF

V gene: TRBV6-2/TRBV6-3
clone size: once
J gene: TRBJ1-1
D gene: NA
CDR3 DNA: TGTGCCAGCAGTTACTCCGGCAGGTCCGGGGTGACTGAAGCTTTCTTT
CDR3 protein: CASSYSGRSGVTEAFF

V gene: TRBV18
clone size: NA
J gene: TRBJ1-6
D gene: NA
CDR3 DNA: TGTGCCAGCTCACCACCACAGCAGGTCCCTTCACCCCTCCACTTT
CDR3 protein: CASSPPQQVPSPLHF

V gene: TRBV9
clone size: NA
J gene: TRBJ2-1
D gene: NA
CDR3 DNA: TGTGCCAGCAGCGTAAAAGGAGGAGCGGGTGCCTACAATGAGCAGTTCTTC
CDR3 protein: CASSVKGGAGAYNEQFF

V gene: TRBV3-1/TRBV3-2
clone size: NA
J gene: TRBJ2-2
D gene: TRBD1
CDR3 DNA: TGTGCCAGCAGCCACCGGACAGGGACGAACACCGGGGAGCTGTTTTTT
CDR3 protein: CASSHRTGTNTGELFF

V gene: TRBV28
clone size: NA
J gene: TRBJ1-2
D gene: TRBD1
CDR3 DNA: TGTGCCAGCAGTGGAACCGACAGGGGGCATCGCTACACCTTC
CDR3 protein: CASSGTDRGHRYTF

V gene: TRBV27
clone size: NA
J gene: TRBJ2-7
D gene: TRBD2
CDR3 DNA: TGTGCCAGCAGTTTATCAGGGGAGGGGTACGAGCAGTACTTC
CDR3 protein: CASSLSGEGYEQYF

V gene: TRBV10-2
clone size: NA
J gene: TRBJ1-5
D gene: NA
CDR3 DNA: TGCGCCAGCAGTGAGTCTGGGTTCGGAGGGCCCCAGCATTTT
CDR3 protein: CASSESGFGGPQHF

V gene: TRBV5-1
clone size: NA
J gene: TRBJ1-2
D gene: TRBD1
CDR3 DNA: TGCGCCAGCAGCACGGGACAGGGCGACTATGGCTACACCTTC
CDR3 protein: CASSTGQGDYGYTF

V gene: TRBV7-8
clone size: NA
J gene: TRBJ2-5
D gene: TRBD2
CDR3 DNA: TGTGCCAGCAGCTTAGGGGGAGGGAGAGAGACCCAGTACTTC
CDR3 protein: CASSLGGGRETQYF

V gene: TRBV12-3/TRBV12-4
clone size: NA
J gene: TRBJ1-2
D gene: NA
CDR3 DNA: TGTGCCAGCAGCGGGGGGCAAGTTGGCTACACCTTC
CDR3 protein: CASSGGQVGYTF

V gene: TRBV11-3
clone size: NA
J gene: TRBJ2-5
D gene: NA
CDR3 DNA: TGTGCCAGCACCCCCAGATTGGGGGACACATCCGTTCCGGCCCAGTACTTC
CDR3 protein: CASTPRLGDTSVPAQYF

V gene: TRBV30
clone size: NA
J gene: TRBJ2-7
D gene: NA
CDR3 DNA: TGTGCCTGGAGAGTATTCGGCTACGAGCAGTACTTC
CDR3 protein: CAWRVFGYEQYF

V gene: TRBV6-5
clone size: NA
J gene: TRBJ1-2
D gene: TRBD1
CDR3 DNA: TGTGCCAGCAGTTACTCGACTGGCAGGGGGATCGGCTACACCTTC
CDR3 protein: CASSYSTGRGIGYTF

V gene: TRBV30
clone size: NA
J gene: TRBJ2-7
D gene: NA
CDR3 DNA: TGTGCCTGGATAGTAGGAGGGAGCCCCTACGAGCAGTACTTC
CDR3 protein: CAWIVGGSPYEQYF

V gene: TRBV5-1
clone size: NA
J gene: TRBJ2-2
D gene: NA
CDR3 DNA: TGCGCCAGCAGCTTTGGAGGCAGGGGCTACACCGGGGAGCTGTTTTTT
CDR3 protein: CASSFGGRGYTGELFF

V gene: TRBV9
clone size: NA
J gene: TRBJ2-2
D gene: TRBD2
CDR3 DNA: TGTGCCAGCAGCGGAAAGACTAGCGGGAGAGGGCCCGGGGAGCTGTTTTTT
CDR3 protein: CASSGKTSGRGPGELFF

V gene: TRBV29-1
clone size: NA
J gene: TRBJ1-2
D gene: TRBD1
CDR3 DNA: TGCAGCGTCCACGGACAGGATCAAGGCTACACCTTC
CDR3 protein: CSVHGQDQGYTF